This passage covers 25 T cell receptor beta chains from one sample sequenced in a study of control samples from healthy donors and cancer patients. The protocol was immunoSEQ multiplex PCR, while the TCRdb copy is restricted to in-frame clones and leaves out a portion. The table includes around 110,000 clones, 75% to 90% detected once. The specimen sequenced was PBMCs. The receptor source for this set is a woman in her forties or fifties with colorectal cancer.

The rearrangement joins TRBV28 to TRBJ1-1, with a possible D match to TRBD1 (5 bases). V was shortened by 5 bases and J by 4 bases, with 32 bases between the two germline ends. The germline gives CDR1 MDHEN, CDR2 SYDVKM. This CDR3 region has 20 residues. The CDR3 nucleotides read TGTGCCAGCAGTCGCCCCTTTCGGGCCCTAGTTTCGAGTCAGGGCACTGAAGCTTTCTTT. Translated: CASSRPFRALVSSQGTEAFF.

Only one count was recorded for this clone. The chain combines TRBV7-9 with TRBJ1-2; possible D gene TRBD1, 6 bases. V dropped 2 bases and J dropped 4 bases, with 20 bases sitting between them. The CDR3 runs to 17 residues. CDR1 and CDR2 (germline): SEHNR, FQNEAQ (reference sequence). The CDR3 nucleotides read TGTGCCAGCAGCTTATTAGTCGTGGATGGGACAACCTATGGCTACACCTTC. Translation: CASSLLVVDGTTYGYTF.

V and J are TRBV6-6 and TRBJ2-1; perhaps TRBD2 as D (5 bases). V lost 2 bases, J lost 6 bases, and 11 bases lay in between. The CDR3 length is 14 residues. Per the germline V gene, CDR1 is MNHNY and CDR2 is SVGAGI (reference sequence). The CDR3 sequence: CASSYIAGSNEQFF. CDR3 DNA: TGTGCCAGCAGTTACATTGCGGGCAGCAATGAGCAGTTCTTC.

This chain joins TRBV9 and TRBJ2-1; 8 bases fit TRBD2. CDR3 length equals 16 residues. The ends lost 0 bases at V and 10 bases at J; junction bases unmatched: 12. Germline V lookup: CDR1 SGDLS, CDR2 YYNGEE. CDR3 sequence: CASSVGGASGSREQFF. The CDR3 DNA follows: TGTGCCAGCAGCGTAGGCGGGGCTAGCGGGTCGCGAGAGCAGTTCTTC.

The genes are TRBV7-6 and TRBJ2-7; weak D call: TRBD2 (5 bases). The CDR3 covers 18 residues. Per germline, CDR1 SGHVS and CDR2 FNYEAQ. V lost 5 bases and J 0 bases, leaving 23 bases between the germline ends. In DNA, the CDR3 is TGTGCCAGCAGCCTGACCACGGGGAGCCTTAAACCCTCCTACGAGCAGTACTTC. Translated, it gives CASSLTTGSLKPSYEQYF.

This clone was found once. The CDR3 sequence is CASSLAGPNYEQYF. CDR3 DNA: TGTGCCAGCAGTTTAGCGGGACCCAACTACGAGCAGTACTTC. V usage is TRBV27 and J usage is TRBJ2-7, with D possibly being TRBD2 (6 bases). V was shortened by 2 bases and J by 3 bases, with 11 bases between the two germline ends. The V gene's germline CDR1 is MNHEY and CDR2 SMNVEV (reference sequence). CDR3 size: 14 residues.

This clone was observed once. The J gene is TRBJ1-2, the V gene TRBV30; D gene unclear. Germline loops: CDR1 GTSNPN, CDR2 SVGIG (reference sequence). Between the trimmed V and J ends, which lost 6 bases and 3 bases, there was a span of 11 bases. The CDR3 totals 12 residues. CDR3 protein: CACSKGDYGYTF. For the CDR3, the DNA is TGTGCCTGTTCGAAGGGTGACTATGGCTACACCTTC.

The chain couples TRBV6-5 to TRBJ1-1; perhaps TRBD1 as D (5 bases). The CDR3 consists of 13 residues. Per the germline V gene, CDR1 is MNHEY and CDR2 is SVGAGI. Trimming left V 6 bases short and J 2 bases short, with 10 bases between. CDR3 DNA: TGTGCCAGCAGCGACAGTCGCAACACTGAAGCTTTCTTT. This codes for CASSDSRNTEAFF.

CDR3 sequence (DNA): TGTGCCACCAGCAGAGCGGGGATGGCTGGCTACACCTTC. Its protein is CATSRAGMAGYTF. V usage is TRBV15 and J usage is TRBJ1-2; D remains unclear. CDR1 LNHNV and CDR2 YYDKDF come from the germline V gene (reference sequence). Trimming pared 1 base from V and 7 bases from J, leaving 10 bases between. The CDR3 sequence is 13 residues long.

The J gene is TRBJ2-3, the V gene TRBV4-2, with D perhaps TRBD1 (6 bases). V lost 4 bases and J 3 bases, leaving 11 bases between the germline ends. CDR1 is LGHNA, CDR2 YNFKEQ, per germline. The CDR3 runs to 14 residues. DNA of the CDR3: TGTGCCAGCAGCCTGACAGGATTTACAGATACGCAGTATTTT. Translating gives CASSLTGFTDTQYF.

The chain is built from TRBV11-2 and TRBJ1-1; D gene ambiguous. The V end was cut by 2 bases, the J end by 1 base, with 11 bases between. CDR3 size: 15 residues. Germline CDR1 is SGHAT and CDR2 is FQNNGV. This CDR3 is CASSLRAVPNTEAFF. CDR3 nucleotides: TGTGCCAGCAGCTTAAGAGCGGTCCCGAACACTGAAGCTTTCTTT.

The J gene is TRBJ2-7, the V gene TRBV24-1, with 7 bases identical to TRBD1. The CDR3 is 14 amino acids. Germline V gene sequence: CDR1 KGHDR, CDR2 SFDVKD. V lost 3 bases, J lost 3 bases, and 4 bases stayed unmatched. Here the CDR3 reads CATSDGDSYYEQYF. The CDR3 DNA reads TGTGCCACCAGTGATGGGGACAGTTACTACGAGCAGTACTTC.

This clone was seen only a few times. The chain couples TRBV29-1 to TRBJ2-2, with 7 positions matching TRBD1. CDR1 is SQVTM, CDR2 ANQGSEA, per germline. CDR3 length: 14 residues. The ends lost 6 bases at V and 2 bases at J; junction bases unmatched: 6. The CDR3 here is CSVARDSNTGELFF. The CDR3 bases are TGCAGCGTGGCCAGGGACAGCAACACCGGGGAGCTGTTTTTT.

The chain uses TRBV5-6 and TRBJ2-5, with TRBD1 identical over 9 bases. There are 15 residues in the CDR3. Germline V gene data show CDR1 as SGHDT and CDR2 as YYEEEE. Unmatched junction bases numbered 8, after V lost 4 bases and J lost 4 bases. The CDR3 DNA sequence: TGTGCCAGCAGCCCAACAGGGGGCAAACGAGAGACCCAGTACTTC. Translated, it gives CASSPTGGKRETQYF. The full variable domain, its missing parts supplied by reference TRBV5-6 and TRBJ2-5, is DAGVTQSPTHLIKTRGQQVTLRCSPKSGHDTVSWYQQALGQGPQFIFQYYEEEERQRGNFPDRFSGHQFPNYSSELNVNALLLGDSALYLCASSPTGGKRETQYFGPGTRLLVL.

V and J are TRBV15 and TRBJ1-5, with 7 bases matching TRBD1. The CDR3 consists of 14 residues. After removal of 5 bases from V and 4 bases from J, the junction contained 5 bases not matched to a gene. The germline CDR1 and CDR2 sequences are LNHNV and YYDKDF (reference sequence). CDR3 loop: CATSPRGKNQPQHF. The CDR3 DNA is TGTGCCACCAGCCCCAGGGGGAAAAATCAGCCCCAGCATTTT. Full variable domain (remainder filled in from reference TRBV15 and TRBJ1-5): DAMVIQNPRYQVTQFGKPVTLSCSQTLNHNVMYWYQQKSSQAPKLLFHYYDKDFNNEADTPDNFQSRRPNTSFCFLDIRSPGLGDTAMYLCATSPRGKNQPQHFGDGTRLSIL.

This rearrangement joins TRBV6-5 to TRBJ2-5, with a weak D call TRBD1 (5 bases). There are 14 residues in the CDR3. The V and J ends lost 6 bases and 4 bases respectively, with 15 bases between them. The germline gives CDR1 MNHEY, CDR2 SVGAGI. The CDR3 protein is CASRDQGKRETQYF. The CDR3 nucleotides read TGTGCCAGCAGAGACCAGGGAAAGCGAGAGACCCAGTACTTC.

The gene calls are TRBV6-4 and TRBJ1-2; TRBD1 agrees at 8 bases. Germline V gene sequence: CDR1 MRHNA, CDR2 SNTAGT. The CDR3 totals 16 residues. Germline trimming cut 2 bases from V and 4 bases from J; bases unmatched to any gene: 9. Here the CDR3 DNA reads TGTGCCAGCAGTGACACTCCTCAGGGGGCGGTCTATGGCTACACCTTC. Its translation: CASSDTPQGAVYGYTF.

Concerning this clone: One junction end does not reproduce the germline sequence, and a read error may be involved. CDR3 coding DNA: TGTGCCAGCAGTTTAGCGGGTGGGACCCGGTACTTC. This translates into CASSLAGGTRYF. V and J are TRBV27 and TRBJ2-5; D is possibly TRBD1 or TRBD2 (5 bases each). Germline-derived CDR1 and CDR2 are MNHEY and SMNVEV (reference sequence). This CDR3 region has 12 residues.

This chain connects TRBV14 to TRBJ1-2, with 8 bases aligning to TRBD1. Germline V gene sequence: CDR1 SGHDN, CDR2 FVKESK. CDR3 length equals 13 residues. J lost 8 bases, V lost 7 bases, and 9 bases had no gene match. The CDR3 sequence: CASNKLDRDGYTF. CDR3 nucleotides: TGTGCCAGCAACAAATTGGACAGGGACGGCTACACCTTC.

J is TRBJ2-3 and V is TRBV20-1, with D possibly TRBD2 on 5 matching bases. The V end was cut by 3 bases, the J end by 3 bases, with 13 bases between. This CDR3 is built from 14 residues. CDR1 is DFQATT and CDR2 is SNEGSKA in the germline V gene (reference sequence). The CDR3 nucleotides are TGCAGTGCTAGTCCAGCGGAGGATACAGATACGCAGTATTTT. Translated, it gives CSASPAEDTDTQYF.

The V and J genes are TRBV18 and TRBJ2-5; possibly TRBD2 for D (7 bases). The CDR3 is 15 residues long. Trimming removed 0 bases from V and 5 bases from J, with 13 bases in between. CDR1 and CDR2 (germline): KGHSH, LQKENI. CDR3 residues: CASSPPTGRGETQYF. The CDR3 DNA is TGTGCCAGCTCACCACCTACAGGGCGGGGGGAGACCCAGTACTTC.

The V gene is TRBV30, the J gene TRBJ1-6, with a tentative D call TRBD1 (6 bases). Germline V gives CDR1 GTSNPN, CDR2 SVGIG (reference sequence). V was pared by 2 bases and J by 9 bases, with 17 bases between. The CDR3 has 15 residues. The CDR3 sequence is CAWSSGTFRSSPLHF. DNA of the CDR3: TGTGCCTGGAGTTCCGGGACATTTCGGAGTTCACCCCTCCACTTT.

This chain joins TRBV4-1 and TRBJ2-7, with 9 bases lining up with TRBD1. CDR3 length: 19 residues. V lost 4 bases, J lost 2 bases, and 18 bases stayed unmatched. The germline CDR1 and CDR2 sequences are MGHRA and YSYEKL. CDR3 sequence reads: CASSPRTYAGTGSTYEQYF. CDR3 sequence (DNA): TGCGCCAGCAGCCCACGCACCTATGCCGGGACAGGGTCCACCTACGAGCAGTACTTC.

The gene calls are TRBV6-5 and TRBJ1-2, with D possibly TRBD1 on 5 matching bases. CDR1 and CDR2 from the germline V gene are MNHEY and SVGAGI. Trimming shortened V by 6 bases and J by 0 bases, and 14 bases separated the two germline ends. The CDR3 consists of 15 residues. The CDR3 is CASRGDRLSNYGYTF. The DNA for the CDR3 is TGTGCCAGCAGGGGAGACAGATTATCTAACTATGGCTACACCTTC.

This chain uses TRBV19 with TRBJ1-1; possibly TRBD1 for D (5 bases). CDR1 is LNHDA and CDR2 is SQIVND in the germline V gene (reference sequence). The CDR3 length is 13 residues. Trimming took off 8 bases at V and 1 base at J, with 11 bases between the two ends. The CDR3 region has the DNA TGTGCCAGTGTTCGGCAGGGGAACACTGAAGCTTTCTTT. This codes for CASVRQGNTEAFF.